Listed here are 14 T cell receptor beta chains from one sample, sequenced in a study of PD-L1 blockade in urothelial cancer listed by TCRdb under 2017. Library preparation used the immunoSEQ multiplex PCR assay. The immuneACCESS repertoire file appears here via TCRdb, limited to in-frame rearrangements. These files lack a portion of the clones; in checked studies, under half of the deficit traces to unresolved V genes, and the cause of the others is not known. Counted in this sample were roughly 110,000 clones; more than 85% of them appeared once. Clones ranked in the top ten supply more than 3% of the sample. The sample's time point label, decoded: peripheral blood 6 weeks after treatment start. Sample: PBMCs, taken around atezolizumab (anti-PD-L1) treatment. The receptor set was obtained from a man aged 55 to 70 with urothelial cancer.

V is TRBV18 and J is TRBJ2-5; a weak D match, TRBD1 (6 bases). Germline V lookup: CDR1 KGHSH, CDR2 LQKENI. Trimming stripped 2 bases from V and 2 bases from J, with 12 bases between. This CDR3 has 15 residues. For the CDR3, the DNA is TGTGCCAGCTCACCAGGCCTAACAGGGCAAGAGACCCAGTACTTC. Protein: CASSPGLTGQETQYF.

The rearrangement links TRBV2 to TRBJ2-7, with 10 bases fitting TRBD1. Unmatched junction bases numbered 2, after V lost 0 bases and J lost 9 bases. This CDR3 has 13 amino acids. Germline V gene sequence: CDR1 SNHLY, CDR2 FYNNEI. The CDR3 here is CASSEARDRGQYF. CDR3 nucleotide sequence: TGTGCCAGCAGTGAAGCCAGGGACAGGGGGCAGTACTTC.

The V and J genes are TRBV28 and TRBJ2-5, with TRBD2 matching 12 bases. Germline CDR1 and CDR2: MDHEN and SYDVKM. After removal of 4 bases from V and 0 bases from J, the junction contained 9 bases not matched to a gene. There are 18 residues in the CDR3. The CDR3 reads CASSSTWTSGTYQETQYF. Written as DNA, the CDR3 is TGTGCCAGCAGTTCGACCTGGACTAGCGGGACATACCAAGAGACCCAGTACTTC.

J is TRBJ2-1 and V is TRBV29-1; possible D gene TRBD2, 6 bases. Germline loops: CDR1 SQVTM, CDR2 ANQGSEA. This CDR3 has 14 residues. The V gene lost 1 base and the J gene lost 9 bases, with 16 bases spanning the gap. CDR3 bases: TGCAGCGTTGAAGCTTTCGCGGGACTTGGTGAGCAGTTCTTC. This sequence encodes CSVEAFAGLGEQFF.

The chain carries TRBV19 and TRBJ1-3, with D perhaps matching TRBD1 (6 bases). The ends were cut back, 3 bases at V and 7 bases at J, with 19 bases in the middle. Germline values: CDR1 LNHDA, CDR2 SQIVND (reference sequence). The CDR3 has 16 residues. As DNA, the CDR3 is TGTGCCAGTAGTATCGCGGGGGGCCTTATCCAGAACACCATATATTTT. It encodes CASSIAGGLIQNTIYF.

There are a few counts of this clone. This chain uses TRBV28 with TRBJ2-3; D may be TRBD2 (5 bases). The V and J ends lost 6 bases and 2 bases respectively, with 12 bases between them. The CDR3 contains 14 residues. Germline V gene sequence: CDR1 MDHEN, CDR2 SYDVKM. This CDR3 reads CASRQSGNTDTQYF. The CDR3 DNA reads TGTGCCAGCAGACAGAGCGGAAACACAGATACGCAGTATTTT.

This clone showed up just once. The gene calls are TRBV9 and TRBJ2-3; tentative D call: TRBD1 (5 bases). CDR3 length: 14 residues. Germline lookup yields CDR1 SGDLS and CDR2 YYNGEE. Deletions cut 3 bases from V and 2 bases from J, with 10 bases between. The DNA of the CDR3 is TGTGCCAGCAGCGCGGACACCTACACAGATACGCAGTATTTT. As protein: CASSADTYTDTQYF.

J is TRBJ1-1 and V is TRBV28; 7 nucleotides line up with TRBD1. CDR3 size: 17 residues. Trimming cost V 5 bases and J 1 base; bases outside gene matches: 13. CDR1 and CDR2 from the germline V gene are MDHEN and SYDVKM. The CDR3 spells CASSTLSSTGPNTEAFF. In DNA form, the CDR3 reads TGTGCCAGCAGTACCTTATCGTCGACAGGGCCGAACACTGAAGCTTTCTTT.

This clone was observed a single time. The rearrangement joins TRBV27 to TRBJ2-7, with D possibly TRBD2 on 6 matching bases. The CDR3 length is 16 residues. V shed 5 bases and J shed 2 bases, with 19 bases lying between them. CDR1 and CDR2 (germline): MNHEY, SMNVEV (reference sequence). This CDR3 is CASSGHKTSAPYEQYF. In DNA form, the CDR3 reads TGTGCCAGCAGTGGGCACAAGACTAGTGCCCCCTACGAGCAGTACTTC.

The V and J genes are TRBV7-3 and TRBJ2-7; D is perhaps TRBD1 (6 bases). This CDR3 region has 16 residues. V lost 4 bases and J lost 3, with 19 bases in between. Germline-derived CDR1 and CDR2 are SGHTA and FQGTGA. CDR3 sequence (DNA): TGTGCCAGCAGCTACCAGGGGATCCTTGTAAACTACGAGCAGTACTTC. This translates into CASSYQGILVNYEQYF.

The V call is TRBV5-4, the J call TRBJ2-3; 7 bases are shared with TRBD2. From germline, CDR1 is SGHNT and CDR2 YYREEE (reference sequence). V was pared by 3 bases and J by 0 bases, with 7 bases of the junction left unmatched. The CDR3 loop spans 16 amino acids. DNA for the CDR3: TGTGCCAGCAGCTCCGGGACTATGCCTAGCACAGATACGCAGTATTTT. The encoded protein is CASSSGTMPSTDTQYF. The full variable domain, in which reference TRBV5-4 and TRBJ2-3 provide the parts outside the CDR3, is ETGVTQSPTHLIKTRGQQVTLRCSSQSGHNTVSWYQQALGQGPQFIFQYYREEENGRGNFPPRFSGLQFPNYSSELNVNALELDDSALYLCASSSGTMPSTDTQYFGPGTRLTVL.

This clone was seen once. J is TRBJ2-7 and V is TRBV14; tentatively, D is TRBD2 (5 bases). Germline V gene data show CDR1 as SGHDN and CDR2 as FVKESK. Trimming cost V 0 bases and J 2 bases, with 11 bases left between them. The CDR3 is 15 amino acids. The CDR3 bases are TGTGCCAGCAGCCAAGAGATGGCGGGTCCCTACGAGCAGTACTTC. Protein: CASSQEMAGPYEQYF. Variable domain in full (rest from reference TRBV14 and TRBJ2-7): EAGVTQFPSHSVIEKGQTVTLRCDPISGHDNLYWYRRVMGKEIKFLLHFVKESKQDESGMPNNRFLAERTGGTYSTLKVQPAELEDSGVYFCASSQEMAGPYEQYFGPGTRLTVT.

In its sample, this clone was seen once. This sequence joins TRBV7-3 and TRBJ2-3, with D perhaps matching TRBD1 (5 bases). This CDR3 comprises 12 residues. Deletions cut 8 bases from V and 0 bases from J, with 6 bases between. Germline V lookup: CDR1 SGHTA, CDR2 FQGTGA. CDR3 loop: CASGASTDTQYF. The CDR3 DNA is TGTGCCAGCGGGGCAAGCACAGATACGCAGTATTTT.

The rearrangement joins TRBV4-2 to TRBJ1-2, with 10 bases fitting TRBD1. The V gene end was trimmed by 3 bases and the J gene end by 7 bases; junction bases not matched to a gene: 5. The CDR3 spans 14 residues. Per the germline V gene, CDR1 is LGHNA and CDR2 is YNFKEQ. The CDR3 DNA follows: TGTGCCAGCAGCCATGAGGACAGGGGGGCTGGCTACACCTTC. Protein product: CASSHEDRGAGYTF.